This T cell receptor (beta chain) appears in the sequencing data of a study of regulatory T cells in long-lasting Graves disease. Whole-study findings and limits: Repertoires from persistent disease leaned toward TRBV28, TRBJ1-2 and TRBJ2-5. Study of thyroid tissue was not done, with only peripheral blood studied. Persistent patients shared more public clonotypes (about 2,700) than newly diagnosed patients (966). Newly diagnosed Graves' patients had higher TCR diversity than persistent ones.

HTBI primers from iRepertoire and Arm-PCR of CDR3 regions yielded the TCR beta libraries. TCRdb re-called the multiplex PCR reads through MiXCR, storing one row per CDR3 protein. The table records about 530,000 distinct CDR3 sequences, roughly 15% of them present only once. This clonotype has only a few counts. Its specificity is unknown. The time point is: newly diagnosed GD, antithyroid drugs for less than 3 months. After RNA was extracted from PBMCs, the TCR library was made from it. In germline, CDR1 is MNHNS, CDR2 SASEGT. This CDR3 comprises 12 residues. V shed 11 bases and J shed 0 bases, with 5 bases lying between them. Separately, the same data were catalogued under a study of T cells in Graves' hyperthyroidism and ophthalmopathy.

The chain employs TRBV6-1 and TRBJ2-6; D is uncertain. The sample consisted of peripheral blood mononuclear cells (PBMCs), taken at new diagnosis, from a patient treated with antithyroid drugs. The receptor comes from a woman aged 35-65 years with Graves disease. The CDR3 coding sequence is TGTGCCGTCTTCTCTGGGGCCAACGTCCTGACTTTC. As protein: CAVFSGANVLTF.